This entry is about one T cell receptor (beta chain). What it binds is unknown. The sample comes from a study of spatial heterogeneity in lung cancer. Points from the study as a whole: Tumor TCRs that were ubiquitous and expanded showed up in blood more at resection than follow-up.

Time point noted: blood at routine non-recurrence follow-up after resection. From tumor, nontumor lung or frozen PBMC, whole RNA was taken unsorted for sequencing. Between the trimmed V and J ends, which lost 4 bases and 5 bases, there was a span of 15 bases. Germline assignment: CDR1 SQVTM and CDR2 ANQGSEA. The CDR3 extends over 13 amino acids. Carried by each TCR cDNA molecule was a unique molecular identifier. In TCRdb, the 5' RACE reads were re-called with MiXCR into one record per CDR3 protein. The sample records under 20,000 distinct CDR3 sequences, 19% being singletons. The sample consisted of PBMCs, taken at follow-up. The clonotype was recovered from a male donor with early-stage non-small cell lung cancer. The chain carries TRBV29-1 and TRBJ2-7; TRBD2 might be the D (7 bases). CDR3 DNA sequence: TGCAGCGTTGTTGCACAGGGAGGGGACGAGCAGTACTTC. It translates to CSVVAQGGDEQYF.